The T cell receptor (beta chain) under discussion was sequenced for a study of neurological immune-mediated disorders. The CDR3 runs 14 residues. Trimming at V came to 4 bases and at J to 9 bases, leaving 5 bases not matched to a gene. The table lists this clonotype with many counts. What it recognizes is unknown. It was by 5'RACE with 10-nucleotide random UMIs that the cDNA was made. TCRdb reprocessed the 5' RACE reads via MiXCR and lists one record per CDR3 protein. This sample has 69,000 or so distinct CDR3 sequences; 4.5% to 6% occur once, and the top ten carry roughly 2.2%. Unsorted libraries were generated from 2 million PBMCs held at -80 degrees C. General study points: Among 34 multiple sclerosis patients, 18 had repertoires that phylogenetic grouping placed in one related-CDR3 cluster, a possible signature. The multiple sclerosis repertoire cluster had no clinical or MRI correlate.

This sequence joins TRBV12-3 or TRBV12-4 and TRBJ2-1; 11 bases fit TRBD2. The sequenced material came from PBMCs. The sequence was obtained from a woman between 65 and 79 years old with multiple sclerosis. The CDR3 coding sequence is TGTGCCAGCAGTTCCAGGCTAGCGGGAGGTGAGCAGTTCTTC. As protein: CASSSRLAGGEQFF.